Shown below are 31 T cell receptor beta chains from a single sample sequenced in a study of blood T cell repertoires in COVID-19. Sequencing used immunoSEQ multiplex PCR; TCRdb keeps in-frame clones, though not all of them. The sample includes about 190,000 clones, 70% to 85% seen only once; the top ten take approximately 13%. Sequenced: peripheral blood. The receptors derive from a man in his forties or fifties who had recovered from COVID-19.

V gene TRBV19 combines with J gene TRBJ2-3; 10 positions agree with TRBD2. The CDR3 extends over 17 amino acids. V shed 10 bases and J 5 bases; nucleotides not matched to a gene: 18. CDR1 and CDR2 (germline): LNHDA, SQIVND (reference sequence). The CDR3 sequence is CATTENLAGAWGDTQYF. CDR3 nucleotide sequence: TGTGCCACCACAGAAAACCTAGCGGGAGCTTGGGGAGATACGCAGTATTTT.

The chain links TRBV10-1 to TRBJ2-2, with TRBD1 matching over 9 bases. The CDR3 consists of 15 residues. CDR1 and CDR2 (germline): WNHNN, SYGVQD (reference sequence). The V segment lost 5 bases and the J segment 4 bases; nucleotides outside the gene matches: 5. The CDR3, as DNA: TGCGCCAGCAGTCTAACAGGGGGCTTCACCGGGGAGCTGTTTTTT. It is translated as CASSLTGGFTGELFF.

CDR3 amino acids: CASRQLDRYNEQFF. The CDR3 region has the DNA TGTGCCAGCAGGCAACTAGACCGGTACAATGAGCAGTTCTTC. V gene TRBV7-3 combines with J gene TRBJ2-1; possibly TRBD2 for D (5 bases). V gave up 6 bases and J gave up 4 bases, with 13 bases separating them. Germline loops: CDR1 SGHTA, CDR2 FQGTGA. CDR3 length: 14 amino acids.

The rearrangement uses TRBV19 and TRBJ1-2, with a possible D match to TRBD1 (6 bases). Germline V gene sequence: CDR1 LNHDA, CDR2 SQIVND (reference sequence). CDR3 length: 14 amino acids. Trimming removed 7 bases from V and 4 bases from J, with 16 bases in between. DNA of the CDR3: TGTGCCAGTACCGAAACAGGGTCGTTCTATGGCTACACCTTC. It is translated as CASTETGSFYGYTF. The variable domain in full, completed from reference TRBV19 and TRBJ1-2, reads DGGITQSPKYLFRKEGQNVTLSCEQNLNHDAMYWYRQDPGQGLRLIYYSQIVNDFQKGDIAEGYSVSREKKESFPLTVTSAQKNPTAFYLCASTETGSFYGYTFGSGTRLTVV.

CDR3 loop: CASSLGSGGSASEEQYF. As DNA, the CDR3 is TGCGCCAGCAGCTTGGGGAGCGGCGGGAGCGCATCCGAGGAGCAGTACTTC. This sequence joins TRBV5-1 and TRBJ2-7, with 7 positions matching TRBD2. V shed 0 bases, J shed 7 bases, and the junction held 16 bases outside the gene matches. The CDR3 has 17 residues. In germline, CDR1 is SGHRS, CDR2 YFSETQ. Full variable domain (remainder filled in from reference TRBV5-1 and TRBJ2-7): KAGVTQTPRYLIKTRGQQVTLSCSPISGHRSVSWYQQTPGQGLQFLFEYFSETQRNKGNFPGRFSGRQFSNSRSEMNVSTLELGDSALYLCASSLGSGGSASEEQYFGPGTRLTVT.

The chain joins TRBV3-1 (or the pseudogene TRBV3-2) to TRBJ2-6; D may be TRBD1 (5 bases). Germline V gene lookup returns CDR1 LGHDT and CDR2 YNNKEL (reference sequence). The CDR3 totals 15 residues. The V gene lost 6 bases and the J gene lost 0 bases, with 9 bases spanning the gap. Here the CDR3 DNA reads TGTGCCAGCAGTCGTGACAGCTCTGGGGCCAACGTCCTGACTTTC. Its translation: CASSRDSSGANVLTF.

V gene TRBV27 combines with J gene TRBJ2-6; 7 bases line up with TRBD2. J gave up 2 bases and V 3 bases, and 10 bases lay outside the gene matches. The CDR3 covers 18 residues. Germline lookup yields CDR1 MNHEY and CDR2 SMNVEV (reference sequence). CDR3 loop: CASSFRWEGLAGANVLTF. The CDR3, as DNA: TGTGCCAGCAGTTTCAGGTGGGAGGGGCTGGCTGGGGCCAACGTCCTGACTTTC.

The chain couples TRBV3-1 (or the pseudogene TRBV3-2) to TRBJ2-7, with 8 bases aligning to TRBD2. The CDR3 has 16 residues. The ends lost 0 bases at V and 3 bases at J; junction bases unmatched: 7. Looked up from germline, CDR1 is LGHDT and CDR2 is YNNKEL (reference sequence). This CDR3 reads CASSQDLASGSYEQYF. The CDR3 nucleotides read TGTGCCAGCAGCCAAGATCTCGCCAGCGGGAGCTACGAGCAGTACTTC.

The CDR3 loop is CASSLGLAAVNYEQYF. In nucleotides, the CDR3 is TGTGCCAGCAGCTTAGGGCTAGCGGCAGTAAACTACGAGCAGTACTTC. J is TRBJ2-7 and V is TRBV5-5; TRBD2 agrees at 7 bases. CDR1 SGHKS and CDR2 YYEKEE come from the germline V gene (reference sequence). The CDR3 consists of 16 residues. The junction had 11 bases not matched to a gene; V was cut back by 2 bases and J by 3 bases.

The rearrangement uses TRBV7-3 and TRBJ2-3, with D possibly being TRBD2 (5 bases). The germline V and J ends were trimmed by 7 bases and 3 bases, with 14 bases remaining between them. The length of the CDR3 is 14 residues. Germline V gene data show CDR1 as SGHTA and CDR2 as FQGTGA. CDR3 sequence: CASTQGSGTDTQYF. As DNA, the CDR3 is TGTGCCAGCACCCAAGGTTCGGGGACAGATACGCAGTATTTT.

J is TRBJ1-5 and V is TRBV28, with D possibly matching TRBD1 (6 bases). This CDR3 contains 16 residues. The V gene's germline CDR1 is MDHEN and CDR2 SYDVKM. V was clipped by 5 bases and J by 5 bases, with 19 bases between them. In nucleotides, the CDR3 is TGTGCCAGCAGTGCTACGATGGGGGGGGCTCATCAGCCCCAGCATTTT. Protein sequence: CASSATMGGAHQPQHF.

This clone showed up just a few times. This chain links TRBV18 with TRBJ1-1, with D perhaps TRBD1 (6 bases). The ends were cut back, 1 base at V and 1 base at J, with 10 bases in the middle. The CDR3 runs to 15 residues. Germline assignment: CDR1 KGHSH and CDR2 LQKENI. In nucleotides, the CDR3 is TGTGCCAGCTCACCACAAGCAGGGGAGAACACTGAAGCTTTCTTT. Its translation is CASSPQAGENTEAFF.

This chain connects TRBV5-6 to TRBJ2-7, with D possibly being TRBD2 (6 bases). V lost 2 bases to trimming and J lost 3 bases, with 15 bases between them. The CDR3 length is 15 residues. Looked up from germline, CDR1 is SGHDT and CDR2 is YYEEEE. For the CDR3, the DNA is TGTGCCAGCAGCTTTGGACTAAATCAGGACTACGAGCAGTACTTC. It codes for CASSFGLNQDYEQYF.

V gene TRBV5-4 combines with J gene TRBJ2-1; a weak D match, TRBD1 (5 bases). The CDR3 sequence is 15 residues long. V lost 5 bases, J lost 0 bases, and 12 bases lay in between. The germline CDR1 and CDR2 sequences are SGHNT and YYREEE (reference sequence). The CDR3 reads CASSLTAASYNEQFF. CDR3 DNA: TGTGCCAGCAGTTTGACAGCCGCCTCCTACAATGAGCAGTTCTTC. The complete variable domain, with remaining parts taken from reference TRBV5-4 and TRBJ2-1, reads ETGVTQSPTHLIKTRGQQVTLRCSSQSGHNTVSWYQQALGQGPQFIFQYYREEENGRGNFPPRFSGLQFPNYSSELNVNALELDDSALYLCASSLTAASYNEQFFGPGTRLTVL.

The V gene is TRBV5-1, the J gene TRBJ2-7; TRBD2 might be the D (5 bases). Trimming shortened V by 4 bases and J by 6 bases, and 26 bases separated the two germline ends. The length of the CDR3 is 17 residues. Germline V gene lookup returns CDR1 SGHRS and CDR2 YFSETQ. The CDR3 sequence is CASSPRVSGNPVGEQYF. The CDR3 DNA is TGCGCCAGCAGCCCCCGGGTGTCCGGGAACCCAGTTGGCGAGCAGTACTTC.

The genes are TRBV3-1 (or the pseudogene TRBV3-2) and TRBJ1-2; 8 bases match TRBD1. Germline CDR1 is LGHDT and CDR2 is YNNKEL (reference sequence). V lost 4 bases, J lost 8 bases, and 6 bases stayed unmatched. This CDR3 has 13 residues. The chain's CDR3 is CASSPDRGVGYTF. DNA of the CDR3: TGTGCCAGCAGCCCTGACAGGGGAGTGGGCTACACCTTC.

The rearrangement links TRBV7-9 to TRBJ1-4; D is perhaps TRBD1 (5 bases). Germline assignment: CDR1 SEHNR and CDR2 FQNEAQ (reference sequence). This CDR3 spans 14 amino acids. V dropped 4 bases and J dropped 7 bases, with 13 bases sitting between them. The CDR3, as DNA: TGTGCCAGCAGCTCCACATCAGGGTCTGAAAAACTGTTTTTT. It specifies CASSSTSGSEKLFF.

The V gene is TRBV10-3, the J gene TRBJ2-7, with 12 bases lining up with TRBD1. Trimming at V came to 4 bases and at J to 6 bases, leaving 19 bases not matched to a gene. Germline V lookup: CDR1 ENHRY, CDR2 SYGVKD. The CDR3 covers 19 residues. For the CDR3, the DNA is TGTGCCATCAGTGGGGGGACAGGGGGCAGCGGGAACCGTTTATCCGAGCAGTACTTC. Protein sequence: CAISGGTGGSGNRLSEQYF.

In its sample, this clone was seen a few times. V usage is TRBV6-4 and J usage is TRBJ2-1; 10 bases map to TRBD2. Trimming removed 10 bases from V and 2 bases from J; junction bases left unmatched: 14. The CDR3 has 17 amino acids. Germline CDR1 and CDR2: MRHNA and SNTAGT. Here the CDR3 DNA reads TGTGCCAAACCGGGACTAGCGATCGGGAAGCCCTACAATGAGCAGTTCTTC. This encodes CAKPGLAIGKPYNEQFF.

The V call is TRBV30, the J call TRBJ2-5; the match to TRBD1 covers 8 bases. The CDR3 has 13 amino acids. CDR1 and CDR2 (germline): GTSNPN, SVGIG (reference sequence). Trimming removed 3 bases from V and 5 bases from J; junction bases left unmatched: 5. CDR3 in amino acids: CAWRRTGWETQYF. The CDR3 coding sequence is TGTGCCTGGAGGAGGACAGGGTGGGAGACCCAGTACTTC.

The genes are TRBV5-1 and TRBJ2-3; 8 bases are a match to TRBD1. V lost 0 bases, J lost 1 base, and 4 bases stayed unmatched. This CDR3 is 16 amino acids long. Germline V gives CDR1 SGHRS, CDR2 YFSETQ. The chain's CDR3 is CASSLARGPGTDTQYF. DNA for the CDR3: TGCGCCAGCAGCTTGGCCAGGGGGCCGGGCACAGATACGCAGTATTTT.

The chain employs TRBV7-2 and TRBJ2-3, with D possibly TRBD2 on 5 matching bases. The germline V gene has CDR1 SGHTA and CDR2 FQGNSA. The CDR3 has 16 residues. V lost 1 base, J lost 6 bases, and 17 bases lay in between. The CDR3 DNA reads as TGTGCCAGCAGCTTAGAACTGCGACTGACGGGGGATACGCAGTATTTT. Its translation is CASSLELRLTGDTQYF. Full variable domain (missing parts from reference TRBV7-2 and TRBJ2-3): GAGVSQSPSNKVTEKGKDVELRCDPISGHTALYWYRQSLGQGLEFLIYFQGNSAPDKSGLPSDRFSAERTGGSVSTLTIQRTQQEDSAVYLCASSLELRLTGDTQYFGPGTRLTVL.

V and J are TRBV2 and TRBJ2-3, with D possibly TRBD1 on 6 matching bases. V lost 5 bases to trimming and J lost 0 bases, with 12 bases between them. This CDR3 has 15 amino acids. Per the germline V gene, CDR1 is SNHLY and CDR2 is FYNNEI. CDR3 loop: CASSKRDISTDTQYF. CDR3 coding DNA: TGTGCCAGCAGTAAACGGGACATCAGCACAGATACGCAGTATTTT.

The chain couples TRBV6-1 to TRBJ2-1; D might be TRBD1 (5 bases). The CDR3 is 12 amino acids. From germline, CDR1 is MNHNS and CDR2 SASEGT. Deletions cut 0 bases from V and 15 bases from J, with 12 bases between. The CDR3 DNA sequence: TGTGCCAGCAGTGAAGCGCGGACACCGGTGTTCTTC. Translating it yields CASSEARTPVFF.

CDR3 in DNA: TGTGCCAGCAGTCCCCGACTAGCAGATACGCAGTATTTT. Protein product: CASSPRLADTQYF. The chain combines TRBV12-3 or TRBV12-4 with TRBJ2-3; the D gene is possibly TRBD2 (6 bases). The CDR3 runs 13 residues. Trimming took 5 bases from V and 4 from J, leaving 10 bases between them.

The gene calls are TRBV10-3 and TRBJ2-1, with 8 bases fitting TRBD2. V shed 8 bases and J 6 bases; nucleotides not matched to a gene: 12. This CDR3 spans 15 amino acids. Germline CDR1 ENHRY, CDR2 SYGVKD. The CDR3 DNA follows: TGTGCCATCGGAACCCAGAGACTAGCGACCAATGAGCAGTTCTTC. Translation: CAIGTQRLATNEQFF.

The V gene is TRBV29-1, the J gene TRBJ1-2; TRBD1 matches at 7 bases. This CDR3 contains 13 residues. Germline V gene data show CDR1 as SQVTM and CDR2 as ANQGSEA. V shed 3 bases, J shed 4 bases, and the junction held 5 bases outside the gene matches. CDR3 coding DNA: TGCAGCGTTGAGCCAGGGGGATCCTATGGCTACACCTTC. Protein: CSVEPGGSYGYTF.

The V gene is TRBV10-3, the J gene TRBJ1-2, with D possibly TRBD1 on 6 matching bases. V dropped 8 bases and J dropped 3 bases, with 19 bases sitting between them. CDR3 length equals 15 residues. From germline, CDR1 is ENHRY and CDR2 SYGVKD. CDR3 region: CAIRDKALLHYGYTF. As DNA, the CDR3 is TGTGCCATCCGGGACAAAGCGCTTTTGCACTATGGCTACACCTTC.

The genes are TRBV7-2 and TRBJ2-5; TRBD2 might be the D (6 bases). The germline V and J ends were trimmed by 5 bases and 6 bases, with 19 bases remaining between them. From germline, CDR1 is SGHTA and CDR2 FQGNSA. The CDR3 covers 15 residues. The chain's CDR3 is CASSPKTSKTKTQYF. The CDR3 DNA follows: TGTGCCAGCAGCCCTAAGACTAGTAAAACAAAGACCCAGTACTTC.

The DNA for the CDR3 is TGTGCCAGCACCACACTCAATCTGGGGCTAGAGACCCAGTACTTC. It yields the protein CASTTLNLGLETQYF. The V and J genes are TRBV28 and TRBJ2-5; D possibly corresponds to TRBD1 (5 bases). The CDR3 consists of 15 residues. Germline assignment: CDR1 MDHEN and CDR2 SYDVKM. V lost 7 bases to trimming and J lost 4 bases, with 19 bases between them.

V is TRBV5-1 and J is TRBJ1-2; 10 bases fit TRBD1. CDR1 and CDR2 (germline): SGHRS, YFSETQ. The CDR3 loop spans 16 amino acids. Germline trimming cut 5 bases from V and 4 bases from J; bases unmatched to any gene: 11. The CDR3 bases are TGCGCCAGCAGGGCCAACGCGGGACAGGGGTTCTATGGCTACACCTTC. It is translated as CASRANAGQGFYGYTF. Complete variable domain (other parts from reference TRBV5-1 and TRBJ1-2): KAGVTQTPRYLIKTRGQQVTLSCSPISGHRSVSWYQQTPGQGLQFLFEYFSETQRNKGNFPGRFSGRQFSNSRSEMNVSTLELGDSALYLCASRANAGQGFYGYTFGSGTRLTVV.